This section outlines one T cell receptor beta chain sequence together with its context. This entry is derived from a study of blood T cell repertoires in COVID-19. Study summary: The analysed material was cDNA or gDNA that came from T cells, B-cell-depleted T cells, or PBMCs.

Data came from immunoSEQ multiplex PCR; TCRdb stores just in-frame clones and leaves some out. The sample lists about 200,000 clones, about nine tenths occurring once. The trim removed 8 bases at V and 6 bases at J, leaving 10 bases unmatched. The germline gives CDR1 SGHTA, CDR2 FQGTGA. The CDR3 spans 14 residues. The receptor comes from a man aged 45-65 years with acute or convalescent COVID-19. J is TRBJ2-1 and V is TRBV7-3; 7 bases map to TRBD2. Sequenced material: peripheral blood. CDR3 in DNA: TGTGCCAGCCGAGCTCAGGCTAGCGGCAATGAGCAGTTCTTC. The encoded protein is CASRAQASGNEQFF. Combining the CDR3 with reference TRBV7-3 and TRBJ2-1 gives the whole variable domain GAGVSQTPSNKVTEKGKYVELRCDPISGHTALYWYRQSLGQGPEFLIYFQGTGAADDSGLPNDRFFAVRPEGSVSTLKIQRTERGDSAVYLCASRAQASGNEQFFGPGTRLTVL.